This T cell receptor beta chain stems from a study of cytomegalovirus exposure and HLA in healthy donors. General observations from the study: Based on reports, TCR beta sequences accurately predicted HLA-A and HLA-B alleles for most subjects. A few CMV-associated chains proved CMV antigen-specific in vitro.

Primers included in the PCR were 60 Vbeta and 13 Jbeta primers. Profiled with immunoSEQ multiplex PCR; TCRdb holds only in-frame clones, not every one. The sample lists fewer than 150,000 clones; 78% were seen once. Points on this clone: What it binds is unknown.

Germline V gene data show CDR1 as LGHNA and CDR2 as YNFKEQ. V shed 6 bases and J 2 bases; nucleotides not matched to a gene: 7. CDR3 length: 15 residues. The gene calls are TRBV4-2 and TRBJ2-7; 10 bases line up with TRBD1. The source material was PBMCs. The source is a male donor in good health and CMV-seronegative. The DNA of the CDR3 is TGTGCCAGCAGATACTCCGGGACAGGGGCCTACGAGCAGTACTTC. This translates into CASRYSGTGAYEQYF.